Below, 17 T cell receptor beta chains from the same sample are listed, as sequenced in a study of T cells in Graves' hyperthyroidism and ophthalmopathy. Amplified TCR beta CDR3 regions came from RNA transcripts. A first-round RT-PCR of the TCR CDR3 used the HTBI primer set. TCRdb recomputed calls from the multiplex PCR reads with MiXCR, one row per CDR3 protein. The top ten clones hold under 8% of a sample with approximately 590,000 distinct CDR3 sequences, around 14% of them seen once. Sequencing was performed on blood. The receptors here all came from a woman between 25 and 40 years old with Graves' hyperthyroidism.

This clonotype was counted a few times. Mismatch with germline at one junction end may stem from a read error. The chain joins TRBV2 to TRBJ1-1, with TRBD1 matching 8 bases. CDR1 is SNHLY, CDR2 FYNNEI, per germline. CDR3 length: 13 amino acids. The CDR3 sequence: CASSRQGNTEALF. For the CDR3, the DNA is TGTGCCAGCAGCAGACAGGGGAACACTGAAGCTCTCTTT. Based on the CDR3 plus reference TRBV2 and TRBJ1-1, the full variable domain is EPEVTQTPSHQVTQMGQEVILRCVPISNHLYFYWYRQILGQKVEFLVSFYNNEISEKSEIFDDQFSVERPDGSNFTLKIRSTKLEDSAMYFCASSRQGNTEALFGQGTRLTVV.

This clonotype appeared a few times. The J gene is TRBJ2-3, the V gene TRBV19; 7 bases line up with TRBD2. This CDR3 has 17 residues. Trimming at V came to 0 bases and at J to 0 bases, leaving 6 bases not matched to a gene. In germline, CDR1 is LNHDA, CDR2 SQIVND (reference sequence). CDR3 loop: CASSIDSLAASTDTQYF. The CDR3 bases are TGTGCCAGTAGTATAGACTCCCTAGCGGCTAGCACAGATACGCAGTATTTT.

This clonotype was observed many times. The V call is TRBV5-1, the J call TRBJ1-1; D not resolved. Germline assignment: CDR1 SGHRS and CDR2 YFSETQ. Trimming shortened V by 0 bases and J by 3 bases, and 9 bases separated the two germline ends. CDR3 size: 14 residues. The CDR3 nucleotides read TGCGCCAGCAGCTTGGTTGGAGCGGACACTGAAGCTTTCTTT. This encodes CASSLVGADTEAFF.

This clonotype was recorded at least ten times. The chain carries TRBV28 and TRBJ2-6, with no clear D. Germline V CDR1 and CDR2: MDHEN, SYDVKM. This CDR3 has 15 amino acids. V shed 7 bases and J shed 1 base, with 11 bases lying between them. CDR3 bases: TGTGCCAGCAAGTTTAGCAGGTCTGGGGCCAACGTCCTGACTTTC. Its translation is CASKFSRSGANVLTF.

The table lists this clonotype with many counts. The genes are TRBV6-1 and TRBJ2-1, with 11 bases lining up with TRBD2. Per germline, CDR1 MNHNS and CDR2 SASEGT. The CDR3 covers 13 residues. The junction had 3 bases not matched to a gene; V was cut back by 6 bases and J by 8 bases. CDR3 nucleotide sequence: TGTGCCAGCAGAAAACTAGCGGGAGATGAGCAGTTCTTC. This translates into CASRKLAGDEQFF.

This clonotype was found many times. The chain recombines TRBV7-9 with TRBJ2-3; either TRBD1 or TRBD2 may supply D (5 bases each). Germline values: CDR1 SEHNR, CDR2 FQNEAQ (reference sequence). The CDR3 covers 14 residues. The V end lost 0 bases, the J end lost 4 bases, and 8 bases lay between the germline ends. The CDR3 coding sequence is TGTGCCAGCAGCTTAGCGCAGGGACCAGATACGCAGTATTTT. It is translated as CASSLAQGPDTQYF.

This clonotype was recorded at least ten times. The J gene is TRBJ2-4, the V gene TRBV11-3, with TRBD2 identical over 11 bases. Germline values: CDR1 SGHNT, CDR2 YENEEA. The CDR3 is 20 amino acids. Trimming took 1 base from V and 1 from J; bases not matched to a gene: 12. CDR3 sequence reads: CASSLVGSGRAASAKNIQYF. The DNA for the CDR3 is TGTGCCAGCAGCTTAGTCGGTAGCGGGAGGGCCGCGTCGGCCAAAAACATTCAGTACTTC.

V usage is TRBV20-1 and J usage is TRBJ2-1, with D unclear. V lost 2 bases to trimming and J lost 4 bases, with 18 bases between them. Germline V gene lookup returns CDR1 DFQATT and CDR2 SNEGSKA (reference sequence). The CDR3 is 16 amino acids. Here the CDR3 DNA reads TGCAGTGCTAGATATGAAAGACTCTACCAATACAATGAGCAGTTCTTC. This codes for CSARYERLYQYNEQFF.

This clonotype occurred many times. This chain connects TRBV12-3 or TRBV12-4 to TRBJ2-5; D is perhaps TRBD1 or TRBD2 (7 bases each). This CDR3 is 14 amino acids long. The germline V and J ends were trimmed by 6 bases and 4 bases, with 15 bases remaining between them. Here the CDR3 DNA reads TGTGCCAGCAGCCCCGACAGGGAGGGAGAGACCCAGTACTTC. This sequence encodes CASSPDREGETQYF.

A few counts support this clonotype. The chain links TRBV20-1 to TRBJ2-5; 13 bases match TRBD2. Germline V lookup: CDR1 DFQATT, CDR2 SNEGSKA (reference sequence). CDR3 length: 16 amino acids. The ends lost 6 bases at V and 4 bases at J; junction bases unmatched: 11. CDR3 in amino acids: CSAWITSGRARETQYF. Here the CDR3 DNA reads TGCAGTGCCTGGATTACTAGCGGGAGGGCCCGAGAGACCCAGTACTTC.

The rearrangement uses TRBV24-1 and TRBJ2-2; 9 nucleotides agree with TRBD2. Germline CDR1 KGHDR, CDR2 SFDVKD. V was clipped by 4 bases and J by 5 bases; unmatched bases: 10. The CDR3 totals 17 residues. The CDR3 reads CATSEPVGTSGTGELFF. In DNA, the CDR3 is TGTGCCACCAGTGAACCTGTAGGTACTAGCGGGACCGGGGAGCTGTTTTTT.

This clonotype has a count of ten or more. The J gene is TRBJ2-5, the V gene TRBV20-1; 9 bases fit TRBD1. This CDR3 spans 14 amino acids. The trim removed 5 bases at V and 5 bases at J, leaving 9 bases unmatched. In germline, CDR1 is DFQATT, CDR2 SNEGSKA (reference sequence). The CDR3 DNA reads TGCAGTGCTCGAACCGGGACAGGGAGGGAGACCCAGTACTTC. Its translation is CSARTGTGRETQYF.

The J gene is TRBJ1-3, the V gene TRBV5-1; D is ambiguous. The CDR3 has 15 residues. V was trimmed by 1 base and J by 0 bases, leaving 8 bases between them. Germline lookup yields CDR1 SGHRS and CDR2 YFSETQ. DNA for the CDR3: TGCGCCAGCAGCTTGAACGGAGACTCTGGAAACACCATATATTTT. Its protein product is CASSLNGDSGNTIYF.

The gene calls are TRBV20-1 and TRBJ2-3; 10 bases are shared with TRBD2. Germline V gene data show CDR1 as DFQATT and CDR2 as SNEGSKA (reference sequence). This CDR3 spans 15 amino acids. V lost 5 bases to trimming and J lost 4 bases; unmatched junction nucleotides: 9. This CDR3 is CSAVVTSGMADTQYF. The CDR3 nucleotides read TGCAGTGCTGTGGTCACTAGCGGGATGGCAGATACGCAGTATTTT.

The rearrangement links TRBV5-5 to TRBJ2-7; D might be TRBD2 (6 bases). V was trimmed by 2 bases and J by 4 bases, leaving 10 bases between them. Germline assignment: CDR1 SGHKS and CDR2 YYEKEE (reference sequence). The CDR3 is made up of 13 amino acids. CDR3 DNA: TGTGCCAGCAGCTTCGGGGAGGCGTACGAGCAGTACTTC. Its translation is CASSFGEAYEQYF.

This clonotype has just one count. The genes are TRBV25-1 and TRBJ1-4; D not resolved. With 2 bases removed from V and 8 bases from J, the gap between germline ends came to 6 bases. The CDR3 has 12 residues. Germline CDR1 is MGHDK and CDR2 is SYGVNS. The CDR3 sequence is CASSEGREKLFF. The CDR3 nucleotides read TGTGCCAGCAGTGAAGGGCGGGAAAAACTGTTTTTT.

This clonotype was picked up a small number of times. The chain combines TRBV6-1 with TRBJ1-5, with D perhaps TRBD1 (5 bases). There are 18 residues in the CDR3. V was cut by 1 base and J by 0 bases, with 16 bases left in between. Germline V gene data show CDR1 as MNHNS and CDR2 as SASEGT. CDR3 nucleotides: TGTGCCAGCAGTGAAGTCGGGGACGGTCTTAATAGCAATCAGCCCCAGCATTTT. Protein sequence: CASSEVGDGLNSNQPQHF.